The 2 T cell receptor beta chains listed next were all sequenced from one sample in a study of blood T cell repertoires in COVID-19 (dated by TCRdb to about 2020). The library was obtained by the immunoSEQ multiplex PCR assay. Here the immuneACCESS table is served through TCRdb, limited to in-frame sequences with V and J called. Missing clones are a known gap in these copies; in checked studies unresolved V genes cover under half, and the rest lacks a known reason. Across this sample there are roughly 130,000 clones, with roughly 77% seen only once. The ten top clones hold around 5% of the sample. Sequencing input: peripheral blood. These receptors were obtained from a woman in her 70s with COVID-19, enrolled during active disease.

CDR3 region: CATSTSGTGEDEAFF. Written as DNA, the CDR3 is TGTGCCACCTCTACTTCTGGCACGGGGGAGGATGAAGCTTTCTTT. The chain joins TRBV21-1 to TRBJ1-1. TRBV21-1 is designated a pseudogene. The CDR3 loop spans 15 amino acids.

The chain has TRBV9 and TRBJ2-1; D not resolved. CDR3 length equals 13 residues. V gave up 0 bases and J gave up 8 bases, with 9 bases separating them. The germline CDR1 and CDR2 sequences are SGDLS and YYNGEE. The CDR3 sequence: CASSVGGSDEQFF. CDR3 DNA sequence: TGTGCCAGCAGCGTAGGAGGCAGCGATGAGCAGTTCTTC.